Here is one TCR beta chain with its context. The antigen is unknown. Nominal health characterized the donors when sampled, though unrecorded immune exposures were likely. This specimen comes from a study of cytomegalovirus exposure and HLA in healthy donors. The PCR used 60 Vbeta and 13 Jbeta primers. Only in-frame clones appear in the TCRdb table, and some are missing; sequencing was by immunoSEQ multiplex PCR. The sample includes about 170,000 clones, approximately 80% of them seen just once. General study points: V- and J-gene trimming in TCR beta was tied to a missense DCLRE1C variant by an analysis performed later.

Trimming stripped 9 bases from V and 0 bases from J, with 11 bases between. Per the germline V gene, CDR1 is SGHVS and CDR2 is FNYEAQ. This CDR3 region has 14 residues. The gene calls are TRBV7-6 and TRBJ2-2, with D hard to call. This clonotype was obtained from a boy aged 2 to 9 in good health and CMV-seronegative. Input material: PBMCs. In DNA form, the CDR3 reads TGTGCCAGTCAGATGTCCCCGAACACCGGGGAGCTGTTTTTT. Protein sequence: CASQMSPNTGELFF.